This T cell receptor (beta chain) was sequenced for a study of patients and donors after allogeneic stem cell transplantation. TCRdb re-called the RT-PCR reads with MiXCR, one entry per CDR3 protein. The table lists about 40,000 distinct CDR3 sequences, around a third of them singletons, with around 72% in the top ten. V lost 6 bases, J lost 4 bases, and 8 bases stayed unmatched. Per germline, CDR1 MDHEN and CDR2 SYDVKM. There are 15 residues in the CDR3. The chain carries TRBV28 and TRBJ1-5; 8 nucleotides match TRBD1. Sequencing was performed on blood, either unsorted or a sorted T cell fraction (not recorded which). The TCR was taken from a human donor who was either an allogeneic HSCT recipient or a stem cell or donor lymphocyte infusion donor (not recorded which). It is not recorded whose cells these are; they may come from a transplant donor. CDR3 amino acids: CASRPWTGSNQPQHF. The CDR3 nucleotides are TGTGCCAGCAGGCCCTGGACAGGGTCGAATCAGCCCCAGCATTTT.